Described below is a single TCR beta chain sequence and its context. Antigen: not known. This record belongs to a study of T cell responses to AZD1222 COVID-19 vaccine. Repertoires were generated with immunoSEQ multiplex PCR, while TCRdb's copy carries only in-frame clones and drops some. The table has about 100,000 clones, roughly nine tenths seen once. The study's findings and limits: Vaccine-associated CD4 TCRs ranged over spike, dominating at 160-218 and 743-854.

Germline CDR1 reads MGHRA; CDR2 reads YSYEKL. Trimming cost V 3 bases and J 7 bases; bases outside gene matches: 5. CDR3 length: 14 amino acids. The chain employs TRBV4-1 and TRBJ1-2, with 10 bases that match TRBD1. The source material was peripheral blood, sampled on day 0 of AZD1222 vaccination. The sequence derives from an adult in good health. The DNA of the CDR3 is TGCGCCAGCAGCCACGGACAGGGGGTAGGTGGCTACACCTTC. Its protein is CASSHGQGVGGYTF.